This T cell receptor beta chain was captured by sequencing in a study of T cell responses to AZD1222 COVID-19 vaccine. Germline lookup yields CDR1 SGHTA and CDR2 FQGNSA. V lost 5 bases to trimming and J lost 4 bases, with 9 bases between them. The CDR3 totals 13 residues. Whole-study findings and limits: Spike-spanning, vaccine-associated CD4 TCRs were dominant at 160-218 and 743-854. Only a handful of people who got AZD1222 tested seropositive at baseline.

Note on this clone: Its cognate antigen is unknown.

The protocol was immunoSEQ multiplex PCR, while the TCRdb copy is restricted to in-frame clones and leaves out a portion. The sample carries 80,000 or so clones, 87% recorded once. The input for sequencing was peripheral blood, taken on day 0 of AZD1222 vaccination. The J gene is TRBJ1-5, the V gene TRBV7-2; the D gene is possibly TRBD1 (6 bases). This receptor was obtained from an adult in good health. The CDR3 spells CASSPQGNQPQHF. In DNA, the CDR3 is TGTGCCAGCAGCCCCCAGGGGAATCAGCCCCAGCATTTT.